A single sample is the source of the 25 T cell receptor beta chains below, sequenced in a study of graft-versus-host responses after intestinal transplantation. No cognate antigen is known for these TCRs. Sequenced by immunoSEQ multiplex PCR; TCRdb stores in-frame clones only, minus some. Of approximately 81,000 clones listed, around 86% are singletons. The source was unstimulated CD8+ T cells sorted from spleen or lymph node cells, collected before transplant. Every receptor here comes from a human donor who was the organ donor for an intestinal transplant.

The rearrangement uses TRBV6-1 and TRBJ2-5; no definite D call. CDR1 is MNHNS and CDR2 is SASEGT in the germline V gene. V lost 3 bases, J lost 2 bases, and 19 bases lay in between. This CDR3 is built from 17 residues. For the CDR3, the DNA is TGTGCCAGCAGTGACCAAGGCACGCTGCTCTTTCAAGAGACCCAGTACTTC. The encoded protein is CASSDQGTLLFQETQYF.

The V call is TRBV5-5, the J call TRBJ2-6, with no clear D. Trimming cost V 0 bases and J 0 bases, with 7 bases left between them. The CDR3 is made up of 16 amino acids. Germline values: CDR1 SGHKS, CDR2 YYEKEE (reference sequence). The CDR3 protein is CASSLGLGSGANVLTF. CDR3 bases: TGTGCCAGCAGCTTGGGGTTGGGCTCTGGGGCCAACGTCCTGACTTTC. The full variable domain, with the rest looked up from reference TRBV5-5 and TRBJ2-6, is DAGVTQSPTHLIKTRGQQVTLRCSPISGHKSVSWYQQVLGQGPQFIFQYYEKEERGRGNFPDRFSARQFPNYSSELNVNALLLGDSALYLCASSLGLGSGANVLTFGAGSRLTVL.

The rearrangement links TRBV2 to TRBJ2-5, with D tentatively TRBD1 (6 bases). The V gene's germline CDR1 is SNHLY and CDR2 FYNNEI. CDR3 length equals 18 residues. Between the trimmed V and J ends, which lost 3 bases and 3 bases, there was a span of 23 bases. CDR3 residues: CASSESALFNSGEETQYF. The CDR3 region has the DNA TGTGCCAGCAGTGAGTCGGCCCTTTTTAATTCAGGGGAAGAGACCCAGTACTTC.

The chain recombines TRBV9 with TRBJ1-5; TRBD1 aligns across 7 bases. The junction had 13 bases not matched to a gene; V was cut back by 3 bases and J by 4 bases. The CDR3 totals 17 residues. CDR1 is SGDLS and CDR2 is YYNGEE in the germline V gene. CDR3 loop: CASSASFGTATNQPQHF. The CDR3, as DNA: TGTGCCAGCAGCGCGTCCTTCGGGACAGCCACTAATCAGCCCCAGCATTTT.

This rearrangement joins TRBV5-6 to TRBJ2-7; D may be TRBD1 (6 bases). The CDR3 has 17 residues. CDR1 is SGHDT, CDR2 YYEEEE, per germline. With 1 base removed from V and 3 bases from J, the gap between germline ends came to 20 bases. The CDR3 bases are TGTGCCAGCAGCTTGCGGGGCCCGACAGGCTATCTCTACGAGCAGTACTTC. Protein sequence: CASSLRGPTGYLYEQYF.

This chain connects TRBV27 to TRBJ2-1; 11 positions agree with TRBD2. V shed 6 bases and J 4 bases; nucleotides not matched to a gene: 5. The CDR3 consists of 15 residues. The germline V gene encodes CDR1 MNHEY and CDR2 SMNVEV (reference sequence). DNA for the CDR3: TGTGCCAGCAGCGCGGGACTAGCGGATTACAATGAGCAGTTCTTC. This sequence encodes CASSAGLADYNEQFF.

The chain couples TRBV4-1 to TRBJ2-4; possible D gene TRBD1, 6 bases. Germline CDR1 MGHRA, CDR2 YSYEKL. The CDR3 consists of 12 residues. V dropped 4 bases and J dropped 7 bases, with 8 bases sitting between them. CDR3 bases: TGCGCCAGCAGCCCCGACAGGAACATTCAGTACTTC. Translating gives CASSPDRNIQYF.

The CDR3 region has the DNA TGCGCCAGCAGCCAAGTGTCTAGCGTATCCCACAATGAGCAGTTCTTC. Its protein is CASSQVSSVSHNEQFF. The chain combines TRBV4-1 with TRBJ2-1; possible D gene TRBD2, 6 bases. V dropped 1 base and J dropped 5 bases, with 15 bases sitting between them. CDR3 length: 16 residues. Germline V lookup: CDR1 MGHRA, CDR2 YSYEKL.

J is TRBJ2-7 and V is TRBV14, with 9 bases that match TRBD1. With V trimmed by 0 bases and J by 4 bases, 7 bases remained unmatched. The V gene's germline CDR1 is SGHDN and CDR2 FVKESK. This CDR3 region has 16 residues. The CDR3 loop reads CASSQDWTGAWYEQYF. The CDR3 bases are TGTGCCAGCAGCCAAGATTGGACAGGGGCTTGGTACGAGCAGTACTTC.

The chain links TRBV5-1 to TRBJ1-2; possibly TRBD1 for D (6 bases). This CDR3 region has 14 residues. The germline V gene has CDR1 SGHRS and CDR2 YFSETQ. Trimming shortened V by 4 bases and J by 8 bases, and 18 bases separated the two germline ends. Here the CDR3 reads CASSQGVQGFGYTF. CDR3 nucleotides: TGCGCCAGCAGCCAGGGAGTACAGGGTTTCGGCTACACCTTC.

This chain links TRBV6-1 with TRBJ1-2; D gene ambiguous. Trimming took 4 bases from V and 7 from J, leaving 16 bases between them. Germline V gene lookup returns CDR1 MNHNS and CDR2 SASEGT. This CDR3 contains 14 residues. CDR3 region: CASSVGGLLAGYTF. In nucleotides, the CDR3 is TGTGCCAGCAGTGTAGGAGGGTTATTAGCTGGCTACACCTTC.

The chain has TRBV18 and TRBJ1-2; no clear D. The CDR3 spans 15 residues. CDR1 and CDR2 (germline): KGHSH, LQKENI. The ends were cut back, 2 bases at V and 2 bases at J, with 12 bases in the middle. CDR3 bases: TGTGCCAGCTCACCAGCTCCTCTAAAGAACTATGGCTACACCTTC. Its protein product is CASSPAPLKNYGYTF.

The V gene is TRBV28, the J gene TRBJ2-7; weak D call: TRBD1 (7 bases). The germline V gene encodes CDR1 MDHEN and CDR2 SYDVKM. V dropped 8 bases and J dropped 0 bases, with 14 bases sitting between them. The CDR3 is 14 residues long. The CDR3 region is CASQGGGFSYEQYF. CDR3 coding DNA: TGTGCCAGCCAGGGGGGAGGATTCTCCTACGAGCAGTACTTC.

This chain connects TRBV5-6 to TRBJ2-3, with 7 bases identical to TRBD2. Germline assignment: CDR1 SGHDT and CDR2 YYEEEE. With V trimmed by 4 bases and J by 0 bases, 8 bases remained unmatched. The CDR3 is 16 amino acids. The CDR3 nucleotides read TGTGCCAGCAGCCTCCTTCGGGGGGAAAGCACAGATACGCAGTATTTT. Its protein product is CASSLLRGESTDTQYF.

This clone has only one observation. The chain carries TRBV4-1 and TRBJ2-7, with TRBD1 identical over 9 bases. The CDR3 has 15 residues. Germline values: CDR1 MGHRA, CDR2 YSYEKL. V shed 4 bases and J 2 bases; nucleotides not matched to a gene: 6. In DNA form, the CDR3 reads TGCGCCAGCAGCCCCAGACAGGGGGTAACCTACGAGCAGTACTTC. Encoded protein: CASSPRQGVTYEQYF.

The chain uses TRBV4-2 and TRBJ2-7; D unresolved. Trimming removed 1 base at V and 7 bases at J, with 17 bases between. The CDR3 has 15 amino acids. Germline V gene data show CDR1 as LGHNA and CDR2 as YNFKEQ. The chain's CDR3 is CASSQAETLALEQYF. CDR3 DNA sequence: TGTGCCAGCAGCCAAGCCGAGACTCTCGCCTTGGAGCAGTACTTC.

This clone is a singleton in its sample. The chain recombines TRBV6-6 with TRBJ2-7; TRBD1 matches 7 bases. Germline-derived CDR1 and CDR2 are MNHNY and SVGAGI (reference sequence). Unmatched junction bases numbered 6, after V lost 5 bases and J lost 2 bases. The CDR3 runs 14 residues. This CDR3 reads CASSPRDRTYEQYF. The DNA of the CDR3 is TGTGCCAGCAGTCCCCGGGACAGAACCTACGAGCAGTACTTC.

The chain couples TRBV7-9 to TRBJ1-3; D not resolved. The CDR3 is 15 residues long. The V gene lost 4 bases and the J gene lost 0 bases, with 10 bases spanning the gap. Germline loops: CDR1 SEHNR, CDR2 FQNEAQ (reference sequence). The CDR3: CASSYREDSGNTIYF. CDR3 DNA: TGTGCCAGCAGCTATAGGGAAGACTCTGGAAACACCATATATTTT.

This chain connects TRBV2 to TRBJ2-1, with D tentatively TRBD2 (5 bases). V lost 3 bases and J lost 0, with 9 bases in between. Germline loops: CDR1 SNHLY, CDR2 FYNNEI. The CDR3 has 15 amino acids. The CDR3 DNA reads TGTGCCAGCAGTGATGGGGAGAGCTCCTACAATGAGCAGTTCTTC. Its protein is CASSDGESSYNEQFF.

The J gene is TRBJ1-1, the V gene TRBV4-2, with unresolved D. V lost 1 base and J lost 3, with 9 bases in between. The CDR3 has 14 amino acids. Germline CDR1 reads LGHNA; CDR2 reads YNFKEQ. CDR3 nucleotides: TGTGCCAGCAGCCAAGCCTTTCAGCACACTGAAGCTTTCTTT. Its translation: CASSQAFQHTEAFF.

This chain connects TRBV28 to TRBJ1-1; tentatively, D is TRBD1 (5 bases). This CDR3 comprises 14 residues. Per germline, CDR1 MDHEN and CDR2 SYDVKM. Trimming took off 6 bases at V and 7 bases at J, with 18 bases between the two ends. In DNA, the CDR3 is TGTGCCAGCAGACCCCCCGGGGGTAGCAATGAAGCTTTCTTT. Its protein is CASRPPGGSNEAFF.

This chain connects TRBV29-1 to TRBJ1-2, with TRBD1 identical over 11 bases. Germline CDR1 SQVTM, CDR2 ANQGSEA. The CDR3 runs 14 residues. Trimming removed 3 bases from V and 8 bases from J; junction bases left unmatched: 8. The CDR3 region is CSVDRGTGGGGYTF. The CDR3 DNA reads TGCAGCGTTGATAGAGGGACAGGGGGTGGCGGCTACACCTTC.

The table lists this clone with a few counts. The J gene is TRBJ1-5, the V gene TRBV19; D call uncertain. Deletions cut 5 bases from V and 1 base from J, with 15 bases between. Germline CDR1 and CDR2: LNHDA and SQIVND (reference sequence). The CDR3 sequence is 16 residues long. In DNA form, the CDR3 reads TGTGCCAGTAGTCCCTTCGGGGTCGTCAGCAATCAGCCCCAGCATTTT. It yields the protein CASSPFGVVSNQPQHF.

This clone was recorded only once. The CDR3 DNA follows: TGTGCCAGCAGCTTAGGCAGCGGTTGGGAGACCCAGTACTTC. This codes for CASSLGSGWETQYF. This chain joins TRBV7-6 and TRBJ2-5, with a tentative D call TRBD2 (5 bases). Germline V lookup: CDR1 SGHVS, CDR2 FNYEAQ. The CDR3 length is 14 residues. Trimming stripped 1 base from V and 5 bases from J, with 11 bases between. The complete variable domain, with remaining parts taken from reference TRBV7-6 and TRBJ2-5, reads GAGVSQSPRYKVTKRGQDVALRCDPISGHVSLYWYRQALGQGPEFLTYFNYEAQQDKSGLPNDRFSAERPEGSISTLTIQRTEQRDSAMYRCASSLGSGWETQYFGPGTRLLVL.

The chain combines TRBV27 with TRBJ1-1, with D possibly matching TRBD1 (5 bases). In germline, CDR1 is MNHEY, CDR2 SMNVEV (reference sequence). Trimming pared 8 bases from V and 0 bases from J, leaving 16 bases between. CDR3 length: 15 amino acids. In DNA form, the CDR3 reads TGTGCCAGCCGTACAGGAGCTCTTATGAACACTGAAGCTTTCTTT. It specifies CASRTGALMNTEAFF.